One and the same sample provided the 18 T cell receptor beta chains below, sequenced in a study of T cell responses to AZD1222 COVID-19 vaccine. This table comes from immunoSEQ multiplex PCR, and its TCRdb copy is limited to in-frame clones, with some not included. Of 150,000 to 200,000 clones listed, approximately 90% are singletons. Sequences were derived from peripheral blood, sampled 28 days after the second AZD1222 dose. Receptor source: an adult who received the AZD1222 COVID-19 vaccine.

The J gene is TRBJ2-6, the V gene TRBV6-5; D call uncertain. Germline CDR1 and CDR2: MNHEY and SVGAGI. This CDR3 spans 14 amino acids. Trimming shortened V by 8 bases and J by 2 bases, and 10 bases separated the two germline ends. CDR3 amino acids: CASSFGTGANVLTF. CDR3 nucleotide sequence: TGTGCCAGCTCCTTTGGGACTGGGGCCAACGTCCTGACTTTC.

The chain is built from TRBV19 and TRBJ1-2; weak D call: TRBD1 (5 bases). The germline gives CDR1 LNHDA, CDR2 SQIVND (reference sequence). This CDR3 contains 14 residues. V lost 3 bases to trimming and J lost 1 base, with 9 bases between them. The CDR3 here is CASSIMGGNYGYTF. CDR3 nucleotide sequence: TGTGCCAGTAGTATCATGGGGGGTAACTATGGCTACACCTTC.

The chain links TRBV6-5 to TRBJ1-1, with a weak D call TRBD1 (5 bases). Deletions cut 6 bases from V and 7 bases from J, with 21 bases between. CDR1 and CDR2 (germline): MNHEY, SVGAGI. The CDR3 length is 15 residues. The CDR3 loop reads CASSKPGGGAGEAFF. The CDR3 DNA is TGTGCCAGCAGCAAACCGGGGGGAGGGGCTGGTGAAGCTTTCTTT.

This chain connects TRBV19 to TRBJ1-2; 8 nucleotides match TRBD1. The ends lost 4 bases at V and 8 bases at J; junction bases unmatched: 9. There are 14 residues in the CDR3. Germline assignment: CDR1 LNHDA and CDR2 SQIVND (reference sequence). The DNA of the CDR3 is TGTGCCAGTAGTACTCCAGGGGGCGCTTTGGGCTACACCTTC. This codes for CASSTPGGALGYTF.

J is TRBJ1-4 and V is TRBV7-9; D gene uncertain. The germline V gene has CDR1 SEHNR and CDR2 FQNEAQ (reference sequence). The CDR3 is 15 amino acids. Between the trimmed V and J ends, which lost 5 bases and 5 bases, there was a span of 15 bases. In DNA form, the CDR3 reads TGTGCCAGCAGCCCGCAGCAAGGTCGGAATGAAAAACTGTTTTTT. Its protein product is CASSPQQGRNEKLFF.

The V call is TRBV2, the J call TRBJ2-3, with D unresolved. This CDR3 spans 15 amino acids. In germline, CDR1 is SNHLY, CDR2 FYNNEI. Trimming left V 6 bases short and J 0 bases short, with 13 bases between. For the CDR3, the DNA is TGTGCCAGCAGAAGAGACACCTCTAGCACAGATACGCAGTATTTT. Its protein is CASRRDTSSTDTQYF.

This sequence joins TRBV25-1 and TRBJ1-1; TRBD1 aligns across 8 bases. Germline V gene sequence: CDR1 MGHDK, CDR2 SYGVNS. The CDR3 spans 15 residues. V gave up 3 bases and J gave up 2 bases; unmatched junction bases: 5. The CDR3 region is CASSDLQGVNTEAFF. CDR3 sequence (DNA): TGTGCCAGCAGTGACCTACAGGGGGTAAACACTGAAGCTTTCTTT.

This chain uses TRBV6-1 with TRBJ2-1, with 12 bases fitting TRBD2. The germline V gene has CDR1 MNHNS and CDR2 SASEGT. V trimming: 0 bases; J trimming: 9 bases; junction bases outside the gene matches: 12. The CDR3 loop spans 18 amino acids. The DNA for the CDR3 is TGTGCCAGCAGTGAAGCGCTCACGGCTAGCGGGGGGGCGTTTGAGCAGTTCTTC. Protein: CASSEALTASGGAFEQFF.

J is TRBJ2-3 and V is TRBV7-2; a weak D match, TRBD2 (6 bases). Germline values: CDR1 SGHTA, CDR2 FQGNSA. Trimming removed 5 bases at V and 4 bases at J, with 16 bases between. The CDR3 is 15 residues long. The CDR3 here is CASSRDSGGSDTQYF. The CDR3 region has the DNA TGTGCCAGCAGCCGGGACTCTGGGGGATCAGATACGCAGTATTTT. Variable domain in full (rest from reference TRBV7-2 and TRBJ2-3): GAGVSQSPSNKVTEKGKDVELRCDPISGHTALYWYRQSLGQGLEFLIYFQGNSAPDKSGLPSDRFSAERTGGSVSTLTIQRTQQEDSAVYLCASSRDSGGSDTQYFGPGTRLTVL.

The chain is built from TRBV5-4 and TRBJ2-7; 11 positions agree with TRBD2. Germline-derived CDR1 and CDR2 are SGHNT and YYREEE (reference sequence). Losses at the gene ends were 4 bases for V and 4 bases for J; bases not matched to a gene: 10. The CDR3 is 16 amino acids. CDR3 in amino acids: CASSPGGTSGGYEQYF. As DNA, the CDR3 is TGTGCCAGCAGCCCCGGCGGGACTAGCGGAGGGTACGAGCAGTACTTC.

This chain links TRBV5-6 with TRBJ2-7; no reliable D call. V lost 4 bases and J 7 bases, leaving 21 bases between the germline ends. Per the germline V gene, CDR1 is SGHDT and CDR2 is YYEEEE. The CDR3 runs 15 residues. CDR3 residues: CASSAAGERRWEQYF. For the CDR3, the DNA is TGTGCCAGCAGCGCCGCTGGTGAGCGACGGTGGGAGCAGTACTTC.

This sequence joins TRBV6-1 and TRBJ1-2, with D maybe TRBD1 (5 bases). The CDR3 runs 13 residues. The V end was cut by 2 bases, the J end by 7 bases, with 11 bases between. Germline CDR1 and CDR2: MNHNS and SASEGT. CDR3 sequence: CASSESRVGGYTF. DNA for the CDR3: TGTGCCAGCAGTGAATCCAGGGTTGGTGGCTACACCTTC.

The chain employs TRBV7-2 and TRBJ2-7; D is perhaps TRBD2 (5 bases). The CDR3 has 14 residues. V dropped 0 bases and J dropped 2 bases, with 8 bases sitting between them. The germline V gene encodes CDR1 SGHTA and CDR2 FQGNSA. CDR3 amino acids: CASSLAGETYEQYF. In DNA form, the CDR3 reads TGTGCCAGCAGCTTAGCGGGAGAGACCTACGAGCAGTACTTC.

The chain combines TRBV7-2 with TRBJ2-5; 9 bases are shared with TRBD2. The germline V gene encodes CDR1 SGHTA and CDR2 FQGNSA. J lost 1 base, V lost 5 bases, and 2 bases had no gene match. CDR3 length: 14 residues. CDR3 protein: CASSRGGAQETQYF. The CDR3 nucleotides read TGTGCCAGCAGCCGCGGGGGGGCCCAAGAGACCCAGTACTTC.

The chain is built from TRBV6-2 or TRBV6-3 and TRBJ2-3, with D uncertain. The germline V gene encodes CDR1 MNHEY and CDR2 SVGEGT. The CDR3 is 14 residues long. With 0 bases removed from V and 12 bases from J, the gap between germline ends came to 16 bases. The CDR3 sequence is CASSYSGPSTSQYF. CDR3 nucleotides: TGTGCCAGCAGTTACTCCGGACCGTCGACGTCTCAGTATTTT.

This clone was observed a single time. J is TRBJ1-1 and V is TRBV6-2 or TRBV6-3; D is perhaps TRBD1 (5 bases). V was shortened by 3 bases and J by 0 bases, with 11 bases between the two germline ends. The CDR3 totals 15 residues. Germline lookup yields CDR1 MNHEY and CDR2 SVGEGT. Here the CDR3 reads CASSYRRGVNTEAFF. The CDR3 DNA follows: TGTGCCAGCAGTTATCGAAGGGGAGTGAACACTGAAGCTTTCTTT.

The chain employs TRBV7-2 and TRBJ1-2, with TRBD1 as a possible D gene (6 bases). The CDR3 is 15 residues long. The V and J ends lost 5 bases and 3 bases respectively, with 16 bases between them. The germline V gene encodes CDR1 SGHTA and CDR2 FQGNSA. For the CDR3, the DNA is TGTGCCAGCAGCCCAGGCCGGGGGCGCTACTATGGCTACACCTTC. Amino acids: CASSPGRGRYYGYTF.

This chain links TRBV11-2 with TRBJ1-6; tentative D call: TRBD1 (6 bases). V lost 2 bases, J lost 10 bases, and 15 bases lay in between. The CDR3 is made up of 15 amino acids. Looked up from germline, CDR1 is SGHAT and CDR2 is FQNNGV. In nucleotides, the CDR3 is TGTGCCAGCAGCTTACTTCGGGGGCAACGATCACCCCTCCACTTT. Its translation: CASSLLRGQRSPLHF.